The T cell receptor (beta chain) described here comes from a study of T cell repertoires in cytomegalovirus infection (dated by TCRdb to between 2018 and 2020). Background on the whole study: Alongside well-studied HLA-B-restricted epitopes, the peptide stimulations were aimed at recently identified HLA-C-restricted CMV epitopes, whose presentation resists viral immunomodulation. The HLA type of each donor mattered for the analysis, because public TCR beta signatures pointed to carriage of CMV infection along with the matching HLA type. The study at large found these results: Carriers of CMV infection plus the relevant HLA type were discriminated by the cumulative frequency of public TCR beta family members in the study cohort and in an independent roughly 340-donor cohort. The ex vivo response was dominated by HLA-C-restricted CMV-specific TCR beta clonotypes, which also provided the single most frequent clonotype in two of eight donors.

Notes on this clonotype: Its antigen remains unidentified. Per-base quality was not reported, and no clone a single base away is much larger than it.

The treatment or condition label corresponds to: in vitro stimulation with specific CMV peptide epitopes to enrich CMV-specific T cells. Trimming removed 0 bases from V and 8 bases from J, leaving 10 bases between the germline ends. Sequences LGHNA (CDR1) and YNFKEQ (CDR2) are obtained from the germline V gene. There are 14 amino acids in the CDR3, from cysteine to phenylalanine inclusive. The only DNA kept is the CDR3, 42 bases in frame from the first base. The run used an Illumina HiSeq 1500. TCRdb redid the processing of the public reads, applying fastp at Q25 and MiXCR, and retained in-frame beta chains. A single entry per CDR3 protein holds the most common genes and DNA from its merged rows. The sample records hundreds of thousands of distinct CDR3 sequences, 30% to 35% of which are singletons. The ten largest clones take up 18% of the sample.

The sample here was cultured PBMCs, taken from culture after CMV antigen stimulation. This chain is built from TRBV4-2 and TRBJ2-2; the D gene lacks a confident call. This TCR was recovered from a human donor in good health (CMV status not recorded). Some clones in this sample may be carry-over from other donors' samples. The DNA is TGTGCCAGCAGCCAAGATACCACCTGGGGGGAGCTGTTTTTT. It translates as CASSQDTTWGELFF.